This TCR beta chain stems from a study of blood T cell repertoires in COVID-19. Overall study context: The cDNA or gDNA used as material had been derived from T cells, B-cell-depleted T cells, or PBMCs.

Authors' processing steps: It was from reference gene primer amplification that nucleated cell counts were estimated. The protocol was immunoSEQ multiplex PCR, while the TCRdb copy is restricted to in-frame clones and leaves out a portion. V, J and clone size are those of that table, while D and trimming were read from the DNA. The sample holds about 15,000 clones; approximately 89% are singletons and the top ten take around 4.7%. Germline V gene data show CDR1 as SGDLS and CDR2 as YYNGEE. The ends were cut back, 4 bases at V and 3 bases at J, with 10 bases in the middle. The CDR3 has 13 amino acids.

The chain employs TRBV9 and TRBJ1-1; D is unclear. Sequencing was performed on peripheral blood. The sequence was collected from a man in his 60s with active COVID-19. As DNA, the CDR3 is TGTGCCAGCAGCATCGAACAGCACACTGAAGCTTTCTTT. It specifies CASSIEQHTEAFF.